These T cell receptor beta chains were read from a single sample in a study of T cells in narcolepsy. TCRdb keeps only in-frame clones here, not all; method: immunoSEQ multiplex PCR. The sample holds more than 30,000 clones, roughly four fifths seen once. Sequenced material: memory (CD45RA-) CD4+ T cells from blood. The origin of the receptors is a human donor in good health. CDR3s include the opening cysteine and the closing phenylalanine or tryptophan. The order of the fields is J gene, clone size, V gene, D gene, CDR3 protein, CDR3 DNA. A D gene is named only where the DNA matches it firmly. The size of a clone is reported for some rows only, either as once, few or many, or as a class for expanded clones.

j_call: TRBJ1-2
clone_size: medium-sized
v_call: TRBV6-1
d_call: NA
cdr3_aa: CASSQRVNDGYTF
cdr3_nt: TGTGCCAGCAGCCAGAGGGTTAATGATGGCTACACCTTC

j_call: TRBJ2-5
clone_size: NA
v_call: TRBV29-1
d_call: TRBD1
cdr3_aa: CSGKQGQETQYF
cdr3_nt: TGCAGCGGTAAACAGGGGCAAGAGACCCAGTACTTC

j_call: TRBJ1-5
clone_size: NA
v_call: TRBV6-6
d_call: NA
cdr3_aa: CASHSVGTLHQPQHF
cdr3_nt: TGTGCCAGCCATTCCGTTGGTACCCTCCACCAGCCCCAGCATTTT

j_call: TRBJ2-7
clone_size: NA
v_call: TRBV18
d_call: NA
cdr3_aa: CASSPGALSYEQYF
cdr3_nt: TGTGCCAGCTCACCGGGGGCCCTCTCCTACGAGCAGTACTTC

j_call: TRBJ1-3
clone_size: few
v_call: TRBV6-1
d_call: NA
cdr3_aa: CASRPQGGGNTIYF
cdr3_nt: TGTGCCAGCAGGCCTCAGGGCGGCGGAAACACCATATATTTT

j_call: TRBJ2-6
clone_size: NA
v_call: TRBV29-1
d_call: NA
cdr3_aa: CSAGNRAGANVLTF
cdr3_nt: TGCAGCGCCGGAAACAGGGCGGGGGCCAACGTCCTGACTTTC

j_call: TRBJ1-1
clone_size: NA
v_call: TRBV7-8
d_call: NA
cdr3_aa: CASSSRRGNTEAFF
cdr3_nt: TGTGCCAGCAGCTCCCGACGGGGGAACACTGAAGCTTTCTTT

j_call: TRBJ1-6
clone_size: NA
v_call: TRBV6-5
d_call: NA
cdr3_aa: CASSEPGTNPLHF
cdr3_nt: TGTGCCAGCAGTGAACCAGGGACCAACCCCCTCCACTTT

j_call: TRBJ1-3
clone_size: few
v_call: TRBV5-6
d_call: NA
cdr3_aa: CASSLVGNTIYF
cdr3_nt: TGTGCCAGCAGCTTGGTTGGGAACACCATATATTTT

j_call: TRBJ2-1
clone_size: NA
v_call: TRBV7-2
d_call: TRBD2
cdr3_aa: CASSRIAGTYNEQFF
cdr3_nt: TGTGCCAGCAGTAGAATAGCGGGCACCTACAATGAGCAGTTCTTC

j_call: TRBJ1-5
clone_size: NA
v_call: TRBV6-1
d_call: TRBD1
cdr3_aa: CASRNRGLNQPQHF
cdr3_nt: TGTGCCAGCAGAAACAGGGGACTAAATCAGCCCCAGCATTTT

j_call: TRBJ1-2
clone_size: NA
v_call: TRBV18
d_call: NA
cdr3_aa: CASSPGKSYGYTF
cdr3_nt: TGTGCCAGCTCACCGGGGAAGAGCTATGGCTACACCTTC

j_call: TRBJ2-1
clone_size: NA
v_call: TRBV10-3
d_call: NA
cdr3_aa: CATLLTGPNNEQFF
cdr3_nt: TGTGCCACCCTACTGACAGGTCCGAACAATGAGCAGTTCTTC

j_call: TRBJ2-5
clone_size: NA
v_call: TRBV27
d_call: TRBD2
cdr3_aa: CASKKGLAGGPETQYF
cdr3_nt: TGTGCCAGCAAAAAGGGACTAGCGGGGGGGCCAGAGACCCAGTACTTC

j_call: TRBJ2-3
clone_size: NA
v_call: TRBV5-8
d_call: NA
cdr3_aa: CASSLGVRGSTDTQYF
cdr3_nt: TGTGCCAGCAGCTTGGGTGTCAGGGGAAGCACAGATACGCAGTATTTT

j_call: TRBJ1-2
clone_size: NA
v_call: TRBV7-2
d_call: NA
cdr3_aa: CASRPGGGGNYGYTF
cdr3_nt: TGTGCCAGCAGGCCCGGAGGAGGGGGGAACTATGGCTACACCTTC

j_call: TRBJ1-5
clone_size: once
v_call: TRBV10-3
d_call: TRBD1
cdr3_aa: CAISESGTDSNQPQHF
cdr3_nt: TGTGCCATCAGTGAGTCGGGGACAGATAGCAATCAGCCCCAGCATTTT

j_call: TRBJ2-5
clone_size: NA
v_call: TRBV6-1
d_call: NA
cdr3_aa: CASLNRRTPQETQYF
cdr3_nt: TGTGCCAGCCTCAACCGGAGGACCCCCCAAGAGACCCAGTACTTC

j_call: TRBJ1-2
clone_size: NA
v_call: TRBV4-2
d_call: TRBD1
cdr3_aa: CASSPQLGTGRDGYTF
cdr3_nt: TGTGCCAGCAGCCCGCAACTCGGGACAGGGAGGGATGGCTACACCTTC

j_call: TRBJ1-1
clone_size: NA
v_call: TRBV5-1
d_call: NA
cdr3_aa: CASSLGDTGRGTEAFF
cdr3_nt: TGCGCCAGCAGCCTGGGAGACACCGGTCGGGGAACTGAAGCTTTCTTT

j_call: TRBJ1-1
clone_size: NA
v_call: TRBV6-5
d_call: NA
cdr3_aa: CASRSRTEAFF
cdr3_nt: TGTGCCAGCAGGTCTCGCACTGAAGCTTTCTTT

j_call: TRBJ2-1
clone_size: NA
v_call: TRBV7-2
d_call: TRBD2
cdr3_aa: CASAGGATTYNEQFF
cdr3_nt: TGTGCCAGCGCCGGGGGGGCGACCACCTACAATGAGCAGTTCTTC

j_call: TRBJ1-1
clone_size: NA
v_call: TRBV6-1
d_call: NA
cdr3_aa: CASSESGGHTEAFF
cdr3_nt: TGTGCCAGCAGTGAATCGGGGGGGCACACTGAAGCTTTCTTT

j_call: TRBJ2-1
clone_size: NA
v_call: TRBV27
d_call: TRBD2
cdr3_aa: CASRGLAGGIYNEQFF
cdr3_nt: TGTGCCAGCAGGGGACTAGCGGGGGGGATATACAATGAGCAGTTCTTC

j_call: TRBJ1-1
clone_size: NA
v_call: TRBV5-6
d_call: TRBD1
cdr3_aa: CASSYRRGETEAFF
cdr3_nt: TGTGCCAGCAGTTATCGCAGGGGGGAAACTGAAGCTTTCTTT

j_call: TRBJ2-3
clone_size: NA
v_call: TRBV9
d_call: NA
cdr3_aa: CASSAGTSTRTDTQYF
cdr3_nt: TGTGCCAGCAGCGCTGGGACCTCTACGAGGACAGATACGCAGTATTTT

j_call: TRBJ2-3
clone_size: NA
v_call: TRBV5-1
d_call: NA
cdr3_aa: CASSLVQGVADTQYF
cdr3_nt: TGCGCCAGCAGCTTGGTACAGGGAGTGGCAGATACGCAGTATTTT

j_call: TRBJ1-2
clone_size: NA
v_call: TRBV28
d_call: NA
cdr3_aa: CASSSPSPGTGGYTF
cdr3_nt: TGTGCCAGCAGTTCCCCTTCCCCCGGGACGGGGGGTTATACCTTC

j_call: TRBJ1-2
clone_size: NA
v_call: TRBV28
d_call: NA
cdr3_aa: CASSPDGRREFYGYTF
cdr3_nt: TGTGCCAGCAGTCCGGACGGCCGAAGAGAGTTCTATGGCTACACCTTC

j_call: TRBJ1-5
clone_size: NA
v_call: TRBV28
d_call: NA
cdr3_aa: CASSLDGFAWPQHF
cdr3_nt: TGTGCCAGCAGTCTGGACGGGTTTGCGTGGCCCCAGCATTTT

j_call: TRBJ1-5
clone_size: once
v_call: TRBV7-9
d_call: NA
cdr3_aa: CASSLAGSNQPQHF
cdr3_nt: TGTGCCAGCAGCTTAGCAGGGTCTAATCAGCCCCAGCATTTT

j_call: TRBJ1-2
clone_size: NA
v_call: TRBV4-1
d_call: TRBD1
cdr3_aa: CASSQTGGGGYTF
cdr3_nt: TGCGCCAGCAGCCAAACAGGGGGCGGTGGCTACACCTTC